This entry describes one T cell receptor beta chain. The antigen is undetermined. Some clones are missing from TCRdb's copy, which holds only in-frame ones; the method was immunoSEQ multiplex PCR. The sample contains some 2 million clones, approximately 94% of which appear only once. This entry comes from a study of shared clonotypes between healthy human individuals. Terminally differentiated effector memory CD45RA+ cells were left out of the naive CD8 fraction, which was CD45RO-negative and positively selected for CCR7. Study-level findings and limits: Relative to their counterparts shared across all four donors, non-shared clonotypes exhibited diminished generation probabilities.

Germline CDR1 SEHNR, CDR2 FQNEAQ (reference sequence). V gave up 3 bases and J gave up 3 bases, with 14 bases separating them. The CDR3 length is 16 residues. The clonotype was recovered from a young man in good health. Input material: naive CD8+ T cells sorted from blood. The chain recombines TRBV7-9 with TRBJ1-4, with a weak D call TRBD1 (6 bases). CDR3 DNA: TGTGCCAGCAGCTTCTCAGGGGAAGGATCTAATGAAAAACTGTTTTTT. It specifies CASSFSGEGSNEKLFF.